A selection of T cell receptor beta chains follows, all from one sample in a study of cytomegalovirus exposure and HLA in healthy donors. Measured with immunoSEQ multiplex PCR; TCRdb has only the in-frame clones, and not every one. Among around 130,000 clones, approximately 70% were seen once, and the ten largest hold about 2.7%. Sequences were obtained from PBMCs. These receptor sequences come from a woman aged 55-69 years in good health and CMV-seropositive. CDR3s leave out the opening cysteine and the closing phenylalanine or tryptophan. Expanded clones get a size class; other rows say once, few or many, or leave the size out.

J,V,size,CDR3
TRBJ1-4,TRBV27,few,ASSFSGGENEKLF
TRBJ2-1,TRBV7-8,NA,ASSLARAGTTYNEQF
TRBJ2-7,TRBV9,NA,ASSVGGTVTYEQY
TRBJ1-5,TRBV6-5,NA,ASGGQGDRQPQH
TRBJ2-7,TRBV6-5,few,ASRVAGASSYEQY
NA,TRBV5-1,NA,ASSPTSGLPYEQY
TRBJ1-2,TRBV4-1,few,ASSQERGGNYGYT
TRBJ1-6,TRBV2,once,ASRPILESPLH
TRBJ2-1,TRBV5-1,NA,ASRGTESYNEQF
TRBJ1-1,TRBV2,NA,ASRTEGRVEAF
TRBJ1-1,TRBV4-2,NA,ASSQVAGGAKNTEAF
TRBJ1-5,TRBV7-3,NA,ASSFEAGQPQH
TRBJ2-7,TRBV7-6,NA,GLAASYEQY
TRBJ2-2,TRBV7-3,NA,ASSLTYGAGELF
TRBJ1-5,TRBV18,once,ASSTQGASNQPQH
TRBJ1-1,TRBV5-5,NA,ASSSYTGTGVTNTEAF
TRBJ2-7,TRBV6-5,NA,ASSLTGLSSYEQY
TRBJ1-2,TRBV6-5,NA,AFRQGREYGYT
TRBJ2-3,TRBV4-1,NA,ASSRPGDTDTQY
TRBJ1-6,TRBV5-1,NA,ASSSLGTGGSPLH
TRBJ1-2,TRBV11-3,few,ASSPRTGDYGYT
TRBJ2-2,TRBV11-3,NA,ASSQSGAGELF
TRBJ1-2,TRBV7-9,few,ASSQTRRGGYT
TRBJ2-7,TRBV7-2,few,ASSWPLGQGAYEQY